Listed below are T cell receptor beta chains from one sample, sequenced in a study of shared clonotypes between healthy human individuals. Repertoires were generated with immunoSEQ multiplex PCR, while TCRdb's copy carries only in-frame clones and drops some. The data contain some 2,500,000 clones, 85% to 95% of them singletons. The source material was naive CD4+ T cells from PBMCs. The receptor set was obtained from a man younger than 30 in good health. Some clones in this sample may be carry-over from other donors' samples. Both conserved end residues are part of each CDR3. Clone sizes are given selectively: once, few, many, or a class where the clone is expanded.

V,length,size,J,CDR3
TRBV5-1,13,once,TRBJ2-7,CASSFRGRDEQYF
TRBV9,16,.,TRBJ2-2,CASSVGASRNTGELFF
TRBV28,15,once,TRBJ1-2,CASSSETGEGNGYTF
TRBV28,22,.,TRBJ2-1,CASSTYTLGGQRGLGSYNEQFF
TRBV2,13,.,TRBJ2-1,CASSRQGSPSSFF
TRBV28,12,.,TRBJ1-2,CASSLRLYGYTF
TRBV11-2,17,.,TRBJ1-6,CASSRQGGRTYNSPLHF
TRBV27,16,.,TRBJ1-2,CASSPNTGTYNYGYTF
TRBV13,13,.,TRBJ2-5,CASSSGPLETQYF
TRBV9,14,once,TRBJ2-1,CASSVGGTYNEQFF
TRBV29-1,12,.,TRBJ2-7,CSAGAYSYEQYF
TRBV2,14,.,TRBJ2-7,CASSPQRAAYEQYF
TRBV5-1,15,once,TRBJ2-7,CASSLGPGPSYEQYF
TRBV5-1,16,.,TRBJ2-1,CASSFGLADAYNEQFF
TRBV28,15,.,TRBJ1-1,CASGGQQPMNTEAFF
TRBV5-1,14,.,TRBJ1-2,CASSLASRRDGYTF
TRBV9,15,few,TRBJ2-2,CASSMDWGNTGELFF
TRBV5-6,18,.,TRBJ2-7,CASSLWGVVWAKNYEQYF
TRBV5-8,16,once,TRBJ2-6,CASSLLGNSGANVLTF
TRBV5-1,15,.,TRBJ2-1,CASNRFSGNYNEQFF
TRBV2,13,.,TRBJ2-1,CASSAKSYNEQFF
TRBV14,14,.,TRBJ2-7,CASSQPVSSYEQYF
TRBV6-1,16,.,TRBJ1-2,CASSEVARGHRYGYTF
TRBV6-5,15,.,TRBJ1-1,CASSYSRAGGAEAFF
TRBV7-7,17,.,TRBJ2-1,CASSPHLTGSSYNEQFF
TRBV6-5,14,.,TRBJ2-7,CASSSQLGNYEQYF
TRBV7-8,13,.,TRBJ2-5,CASRWGREETQYF
TRBV28,13,.,TRBJ2-7,CASKQDHYNEQYF
TRBV25-1,15,.,TRBJ1-2,CASSDPGTGSGGYTF
TRBV19,16,.,TRBJ1-5,CASSTLNRQGSQPQHF
TRBV4-1,13,.,TRBJ2-7,CASSRTRAYEQYF
TRBV7-9,13,.,TRBJ2-7,CASSFGTMGEQYF
TRBV28,15,.,TRBJ2-5,CASYFVPRVGETQYF
TRBV28,18,.,TRBJ1-5,CASSLSETGSLANQPQHF
TRBV10-2,11,once,TRBJ2-4,CASSEPSGEYF